The present entry profiles one T cell receptor beta chain with its context. Antigen unknown. The sample is drawn from a study of TIL therapy for anti-PD-1-resistant metastatic lung cancer. Study background: Tumor harvest preceded PD-1/PD-L1 blockade, followed by nivolumab treatment. Median patient age was approximately 58, ranging about 35-80 years. Four tumors were EGFR-mutant and two were ALK-rearranged.

V lost 4 bases and J lost 5, with 14 bases in between. The CDR3 loop spans 13 amino acids. In germline, CDR1 is SQVTM, CDR2 ANQGSEA. Time point in this sample: pre-treatment sample, taken before nivolumab and TIL therapy. Study-wide results and limits: TIL clonotype persistence in blood showed no apparent association with response.

This was the immunoSEQ v3 assay. The assay was immunoSEQ multiplex PCR, and TCRdb's table has in-frame clones only and misses some. This sample has just under 60,000 clones; 70% to 75% occur once, and the top ten carry 1.5% to 2%. The TCR comes from a person aged 25 to 85 with non-small cell lung cancer. This chain connects TRBV29-1 to TRBJ1-1, with a tentative D call TRBD1 (6 bases). The sequencing used blood, collected at baseline. In DNA form, the CDR3 reads TGCAGCGTTGGTACGGGGGCCGGTACTGAAGCTTTCTTT. Encoded protein: CSVGTGAGTEAFF. The complete variable domain, with remaining parts taken from reference TRBV29-1 and TRBJ1-1, reads SAVISQKPSRDICQRGTSLTIQCQVDSQVTMMFWYRQQPGQSLTLIATANQGSEATYESGFVIDKFPISRPNLTFSTLTVSNMSPEDSSIYLCSVGTGAGTEAFFGQGTRLTVV.